These 24 T cell receptor beta chains were sequenced from one sample in a study of T cells in Graves' hyperthyroidism and ophthalmopathy. RNA transcripts provided the source from which TCR beta CDR3 regions were amplified. HTBI primers were used for first-round RT-PCR of the TCR CDR3. One entry per CDR3 protein, called by TCRdb with MiXCR from the multiplex PCR reads. The table includes hundreds of thousands of distinct CDR3 sequences, around 24% detected once. Sequencing was done on a sample of blood. The receptors stem from a woman aged 25 to 39 with Graves' ophthalmopathy.

This clonotype was seen a few times. For the CDR3, the DNA is TGTGCCAGCAGCTTGGGACCAGGTGCCTACGAGCAGTACTTC. It codes for CASSLGPGAYEQYF. The V call is TRBV5-6, the J call TRBJ2-7, with D uncertain. The CDR3 totals 14 residues. V was shortened by 0 bases and J by 2 bases, with 9 bases between the two germline ends. Germline CDR1 is SGHDT and CDR2 is YYEEEE.

Only a few counts were recorded for this clonotype. The V call is TRBV27, the J call TRBJ1-5; D remains ambiguous. Between the trimmed V and J ends, which lost 6 bases and 3 bases, there was a span of 6 bases. The CDR3 extends over 12 amino acids. From germline, CDR1 is MNHEY and CDR2 SMNVEV (reference sequence). The CDR3 coding sequence is TGTGCCAGCAGACAAGCCAATCAGCCCCAGCATTTT. This codes for CASRQANQPQHF.

There are many counts of this clonotype. V and J are TRBV29-1 and TRBJ2-7, with D possibly called TRBD1 or TRBD2 (6 bases each). Germline V CDR1 and CDR2: SQVTM, ANQGSEA. The CDR3 has 12 residues. Trimming took 5 bases from V and 3 from J, leaving 11 bases between them. The CDR3: CSVRGAVYEQYF. CDR3 sequence (DNA): TGCAGCGTTAGGGGGGCAGTCTACGAGCAGTACTTC.

This clonotype was recorded many times. The chain recombines TRBV20-1 with TRBJ1-1; a weak D match, TRBD1 (5 bases). The CDR3 runs 12 residues. CDR1 is DFQATT and CDR2 is SNEGSKA in the germline V gene (reference sequence). Trimming pared 1 base from V and 6 bases from J, leaving 9 bases between. The CDR3 is CSARGGAAEAFF. CDR3 bases: TGCAGTGCTAGAGGCGGGGCCGCTGAAGCTTTCTTT.

A note on this clonotype: The junction departs from the called germline gene at one end, perhaps through a read error. The rearrangement uses TRBV27 and TRBJ2-5, with D unclear. This CDR3 comprises 13 residues. The germline gives CDR1 MNHEY, CDR2 SMNVEV (reference sequence). The CDR3 coding sequence is TGTGCCAACAGTTTAAGACGTAGGGAGACCCAGTACTTC. Translated: CANSLRRRETQYF.

This clonotype came up many times. This chain joins TRBV6-5 and TRBJ2-5; 7 nucleotides agree with TRBD1. The V gene's germline CDR1 is MNHEY and CDR2 SVGAGI. V trimming: 3 bases; J trimming: 1 base; junction bases outside the gene matches: 2. This CDR3 contains 14 residues. The chain's CDR3 is CASSYGTAQETQYF. The CDR3 DNA follows: TGTGCCAGCAGTTATGGGACAGCCCAAGAGACCCAGTACTTC.

This clonotype was found many times. The chain couples TRBV5-1 to TRBJ2-1, with 9 bases fitting TRBD2. Trimming took 4 bases from V and 1 from J; bases not matched to a gene: 9. The CDR3 contains 17 residues. The germline CDR1 and CDR2 sequences are SGHRS and YFSETQ. CDR3 nucleotide sequence: TGCGCCAGCAGCCTCAATAGCGGGGGTGATTCCTACAATGAGCAGTTCTTC. Protein sequence: CASSLNSGGDSYNEQFF.

This clonotype was seen many times. The rearrangement joins TRBV20-1 to TRBJ1-1; perhaps TRBD1 as D (6 bases). The V end lost 6 bases, the J end lost 4 bases, and 18 bases lay between the germline ends. The CDR3 spans 14 residues. CDR1 and CDR2 (germline): DFQATT, SNEGSKA (reference sequence). CDR3 DNA sequence: TGCAGTGCCCCGAAGGGGGTAAGAGGCACTGAAGCTTTCTTT. It yields the protein CSAPKGVRGTEAFF.

This clonotype has at least ten counts. The chain combines TRBV20-1 with TRBJ1-5, with 7 bases lining up with TRBD1. The CDR3 extends over 15 amino acids. Germline V lookup: CDR1 DFQATT, CDR2 SNEGSKA (reference sequence). V lost 4 bases and J lost 2; bases outside the gene matches: 8. This CDR3 reads CSATVTGTGNQPQHF. The CDR3 region has the DNA TGCAGTGCTACAGTGACAGGGACGGGCAATCAGCCCCAGCATTTT.

The J gene is TRBJ2-4, the V gene TRBV13; D uncertain. The V and J ends lost 5 bases and 0 bases respectively, with 14 bases between them. The CDR3 loop spans 16 amino acids. The germline V gene has CDR1 PRHDT and CDR2 FYEKMQ (reference sequence). CDR3 bases: TGTGCCAGCAGCCCCCCTTCAGGTCTAGCCAAAAACATTCAGTACTTC. It specifies CASSPPSGLAKNIQYF.

Many counts were recorded for this clonotype. CDR3: CASNPRAGFEQYF. The CDR3 nucleotides read TGTGCCAGCAACCCGAGGGCAGGGTTCGAGCAGTACTTC. The genes are TRBV7-2 and TRBJ2-7, with D possibly being TRBD1 or TRBD2 (5 bases each). Germline CDR1 and CDR2: SGHTA and FQGNSA. This CDR3 is built from 13 residues. Trimming took off 7 bases at V and 6 bases at J, with 16 bases between the two ends. Full variable domain (remainder filled in from reference TRBV7-2 and TRBJ2-7): GAGVSQSPSNKVTEKGKDVELRCDPISGHTALYWYRQSLGQGLEFLIYFQGNSAPDKSGLPSDRFSAERTGGSVSTLTIQRTQQEDSAVYLCASNPRAGFEQYFGPGTRLTVT.

This clonotype was counted between two and nine times. The chain combines TRBV18 with TRBJ1-3, with 9 bases matching TRBD1. Germline loops: CDR1 KGHSH, CDR2 LQKENI. Losses at the gene ends were 2 bases for V and 2 bases for J; bases not matched to a gene: 4. The CDR3 extends over 16 amino acids. CDR3 protein: CASSPRQGEAGNTIYF. The CDR3 DNA is TGTGCCAGCTCACCAAGACAGGGGGAAGCTGGAAACACCATATATTTT.

This clonotype appeared many times. The V call is TRBV12-3 or TRBV12-4, the J call TRBJ1-5, with D perhaps matching TRBD1 (5 bases). V was trimmed by 7 bases and J by 5 bases, leaving 18 bases between them. This CDR3 has 15 amino acids. CDR3 sequence reads: CASKTTPGGYQPQHF. The CDR3 DNA follows: TGTGCCAGCAAGACGACACCGGGGGGGTATCAGCCCCAGCATTTT.

This clonotype was observed a handful of times. The rearrangement joins TRBV4-2 to TRBJ2-7; D remains ambiguous. CDR3 length: 14 amino acids. Looked up from germline, CDR1 is LGHNA and CDR2 is YNFKEQ. V lost 4 bases, J lost 2 bases, and 12 bases lay in between. CDR3 in DNA: TGTGCCAGCAGCCTCGACAACTGGGCCTACGAGCAGTACTTC. Translating it yields CASSLDNWAYEQYF.

The table lists this clonotype with many counts. This chain connects TRBV6-5 to TRBJ1-2; D not certain. Trimming shortened V by 5 bases and J by 3 bases, and 19 bases separated the two germline ends. Germline values: CDR1 MNHEY, CDR2 SVGAGI. CDR3 length: 16 residues. CDR3 sequence: CASSPLDFSADYGYTF. In nucleotides, the CDR3 is TGTGCCAGCAGTCCCCTGGATTTCTCGGCGGACTATGGCTACACCTTC.

This clonotype was picked up many times. As DNA, the CDR3 is TGTGCCAGCAGCCAATACAGGGGGCAGAACTATGGCTACACCTTC. It is translated as CASSQYRGQNYGYTF. The rearrangement joins TRBV7-2 to TRBJ1-2; TRBD1 matches at 9 bases. V was pared by 5 bases and J by 2 bases, with 6 bases of the junction left unmatched. Per germline, CDR1 SGHTA and CDR2 FQGNSA. This CDR3 region has 15 residues.

This clonotype turned up a few times. The chain links TRBV12-3 or TRBV12-4 to TRBJ2-7; TRBD1 might be the D (5 bases). Trimming removed 7 bases from V and 0 bases from J, with 10 bases in between. There are 13 residues in the CDR3. The CDR3: CASTRTPSYEQYF. CDR3 DNA: TGTGCCAGCACCCGGACACCCTCCTACGAGCAGTACTTC.

In regard to this clonotype: No conserved phenylalanine or tryptophan is present at the end of the CDR3, so a read error is the likely explanation. The chain employs TRBV6-5 and TRBJ1-1, with D possibly matching TRBD1 (5 bases). V was trimmed by 4 bases and J by 1 base, leaving 10 bases between them. The CDR3 is 14 amino acids. Germline V gene lookup returns CDR1 MNHEY and CDR2 SVGAGI. The CDR3 reads CASSLHGGNTEAFL. In nucleotides, the CDR3 is TGTGCCAGCAGTTTGCACGGGGGGAACACTGAAGCTTTCTTG.

This clonotype was recorded many times. The chain combines TRBV7-2 with TRBJ1-2; 10 positions agree with TRBD1. J gave up 8 bases and V 6 bases, and 9 bases lay outside the gene matches. This CDR3 spans 14 amino acids. CDR1 is SGHTA and CDR2 is FQGNSA in the germline V gene. CDR3 protein: CASSPTGGAGGYTF. For the CDR3, the DNA is TGTGCCAGCAGTCCGACAGGGGGCGCGGGGGGCTACACCTTC.

The rearrangement uses TRBV4-1 and TRBJ1-2, with D maybe TRBD1 (5 bases). This CDR3 spans 15 amino acids. CDR1 is MGHRA and CDR2 is YSYEKL in the germline V gene. V shed 0 bases and J shed 4 bases, with 12 bases lying between them. In DNA form, the CDR3 reads TGCGCCAGCAGCCAAGAGCGGGGACTATCCTATGGCTACACCTTC. Translation: CASSQERGLSYGYTF.

This clonotype was counted ten times or more. The chain employs TRBV6-5 and TRBJ1-6; D remains ambiguous. Trimming removed 4 bases from V and 9 bases from J, with 13 bases in between. The CDR3 contains 14 residues. Germline loops: CDR1 MNHEY, CDR2 SVGAGI. CDR3 sequence (DNA): TGTGCCAGCAGTTCATTCCCCCGGACTTCACCCCTCCACTTT. Its translation: CASSSFPRTSPLHF.

This clonotype was picked up many times. J is TRBJ2-7 and V is TRBV18; D assignment may be TRBD1 or TRBD2 (6 bases each). Germline V gene data show CDR1 as KGHSH and CDR2 as LQKENI. The CDR3 covers 14 residues. Deletions cut 2 bases from V and 5 bases from J, with 13 bases between. The CDR3 spells CASSPSSGADEQYF. Written as DNA, the CDR3 is TGTGCCAGCTCACCATCCTCGGGGGCGGACGAGCAGTACTTC. Combining the CDR3 with reference TRBV18 and TRBJ2-7 gives the whole variable domain NAGVMQNPRHLVRRRGQEARLRCSPMKGHSHVYWYRQLPEEGLKFMVYLQKENIIDESGMPKERFSAEFPKEGPSILRIQQVVRGDSAAYFCASSPSSGADEQYFGPGTRLTVT.

This clonotype was detected many times. For the CDR3, the DNA is TGTGCCAGCAGTACCTTTGGACAGGGGTTCTACGAGCAGTACTTC. Translating it yields CASSTFGQGFYEQYF. The rearrangement links TRBV28 to TRBJ2-7; 9 bases match TRBD1. V lost 5 bases and J lost 3; bases outside the gene matches: 8. The CDR3 extends over 15 amino acids. Per the germline V gene, CDR1 is MDHEN and CDR2 is SYDVKM.

This clonotype was seen more than once but under ten times. J is TRBJ2-2 and V is TRBV20-1, with 8 bases that match TRBD2. Looked up from germline, CDR1 is DFQATT and CDR2 is SNEGSKA (reference sequence). V shed 6 bases and J 4 bases; nucleotides not matched to a gene: 4. The CDR3 totals 13 residues. The CDR3 here is CSAKSGGTGELFF. CDR3 DNA sequence: TGCAGTGCAAAAAGCGGGGGCACCGGGGAGCTGTTTTTT.